Listed below are T cell receptor beta chains from one sample, sequenced in a study of T cell repertoires in cytomegalovirus infection. Using its own MiXCR run on the reads, TCRdb lists one record per CDR3 protein. This repertoire shows roughly 250,000 distinct CDR3 sequences, about 12% found once; its top ten account for around 1.6%. The sample comprised PBMCs. The receptors come from a human donor in good health (CMV status not recorded). Some clones in this sample may be carry-over from other donors' samples. The CDR3 runs from the conserved cysteine through the conserved F or W. D genes are given only for firm matches. The size entry is marked missing in some rows and otherwise reads once, few, many or a size class.

CDR3aa: CANSTLNLTCEQYF; CDR3nt: TGTGCCAACTCCACACTAAACCTTACGTGCGAGCAGTACTTC; d_gene: -; j_gene: TRBJ2-7; abundance: few; v_gene: TRBV6-5
CDR3aa: CASSRGGLQETQYF; CDR3nt: TGTGCCAGCTCGAGAGGGGGCCTACAAGAGACCCAGTACTTC; d_gene: TRBD1; j_gene: TRBJ2-5; abundance: many; v_gene: TRBV12-3/TRBV12-4
CDR3aa: CASSLRSSGSNEQFF; CDR3nt: TGTGCCAGCAGCTTAAGGTCTAGCGGGAGTAATGAGCAGTTCTTC; d_gene: TRBD2; j_gene: TRBJ2-1; abundance: -; v_gene: TRBV7-2
CDR3aa: CASSSTPNVKLFF; CDR3nt: TGTGCCAGCAGCTCGACCCCGAATGTAAAACTGTTTTTT; d_gene: -; j_gene: TRBJ1-4; abundance: -; v_gene: TRBV5-6
CDR3aa: CASSTLGRPDLGYTF; CDR3nt: TGTGCCAGCAGTACTTTGGGACGCCCGGATCTGGGCTACACCTTC; d_gene: -; j_gene: TRBJ1-2; abundance: medium-sized; v_gene: TRBV28
CDR3aa: CSYQRTTGAFF; CDR3nt: TGCAGCTACCAAAGGACCACTGGAGCTTTCTTT; d_gene: -; j_gene: TRBJ1-1; abundance: -; v_gene: TRBV20-1
CDR3aa: CASSSAGPSYNEQFF; CDR3nt: TGTGCCAGCAGTTCCGCCGGGCCCTCCTACAATGAGCAGTTCTTC; d_gene: -; j_gene: TRBJ2-1; abundance: many; v_gene: TRBV28
CDR3aa: CSAHANDLGSGGYTF; CDR3nt: TGCAGCGCCCATGCTAATGACCTAGGGTCTGGCGGCTACACCTTC; d_gene: -; j_gene: TRBJ1-2; abundance: few; v_gene: TRBV29-1
CDR3aa: CATSPGGGSTDTQYF; CDR3nt: TGTGCCACCAGCCCCGGTGGCGGAAGCACAGATACGCAGTATTTT; d_gene: -; j_gene: TRBJ2-3; abundance: many; v_gene: TRBV24-1
CDR3aa: CASSGGGYEQYF; CDR3nt: TGTGCCAGTTCCGGCGGGGGCTACGAGCAGTACTTC; d_gene: TRBD2; j_gene: TRBJ2-7; abundance: -; v_gene: TRBV19
CDR3aa: CASRLLNPEGEAFF; CDR3nt: TGTGCCAGCCGGCTGCTGAACCCGGAGGGGGAAGCTTTCTTT; d_gene: -; j_gene: TRBJ1-1; abundance: -; v_gene: TRBV27
CDR3aa: CASSSPSDTGNTEAFF; CDR3nt: TGTGCCAGCAGTTCCCCCTCAGACACCGGGAACACTGAAGCTTTCTTT; d_gene: -; j_gene: TRBJ1-1; abundance: many; v_gene: TRBV7-2
CDR3aa: CASSPLLGPVHF; CDR3nt: TGTGCCAGCAGTCCTCTCCTTGGGCCTGTCCACTTT; d_gene: -; j_gene: TRBJ1-6; abundance: few; v_gene: TRBV28
CDR3aa: CSVATGVTGELFF; CDR3nt: TGCAGCGTGGCGACAGGGGTCACCGGGGAGCTGTTTTTT; d_gene: TRBD1; j_gene: TRBJ2-2; abundance: many; v_gene: TRBV29-1
CDR3aa: CASSYYSGGRDEQFF; CDR3nt: TGTGCCAGCAGTTACTATAGCGGGGGGCGCGATGAGCAGTTCTTC; d_gene: TRBD2; j_gene: TRBJ2-1; abundance: many; v_gene: TRBV6-2/TRBV6-3
CDR3aa: CASSLGWGYEQFF; CDR3nt: TGTGCCAGCAGCTTGGGGTGGGGATATGAGCAGTTCTTC; d_gene: -; j_gene: TRBJ2-1; abundance: many; v_gene: TRBV7-2
CDR3aa: CASSPEMGLAGGIQETQYF; CDR3nt: TGTGCCAGCAGCCCGGAGATGGGACTAGCGGGAGGAATACAAGAGACCCAGTACTTC; d_gene: TRBD2; j_gene: TRBJ2-5; abundance: many; v_gene: TRBV11-1
CDR3aa: CASSDNRGANYGYTF; CDR3nt: TGTGCCAGCAGCGATAACAGGGGTGCTAACTATGGCTACACCTTC; d_gene: TRBD1; j_gene: TRBJ1-2; abundance: -; v_gene: TRBV5-4
CDR3aa: CSAIDSSEAFF; CDR3nt: TGCAGTGCTATAGACAGTTCCGAAGCTTTCTTT; d_gene: -; j_gene: TRBJ1-1; abundance: few; v_gene: TRBV20-1
CDR3aa: CASSIPNRGPPSYEQYF; CDR3nt: TGTGCCAGTAGTATCCCAAACAGGGGGCCGCCGTCCTACGAGCAGTACTTC; d_gene: TRBD1; j_gene: TRBJ2-7; abundance: -; v_gene: TRBV19
CDR3aa: CASREQGITEAFF; CDR3nt: TGTGCCAGCAGAGAACAGGGGATCACTGAAGCTTTCTTT; d_gene: TRBD1; j_gene: TRBJ1-1; abundance: many; v_gene: TRBV6-1
CDR3aa: CASTDYRAQPQHF; CDR3nt: TGTGCCAGCACCGATTACAGGGCCCAGCCCCAGCATTTT; d_gene: -; j_gene: TRBJ1-5; abundance: many; v_gene: TRBV12-3/TRBV12-4
CDR3aa: CASSTGTSGSYEQYF; CDR3nt: TGCGCCAGCAGTACTGGGACTAGCGGGAGCTACGAGCAGTACTTC; d_gene: TRBD2; j_gene: TRBJ2-7; abundance: many; v_gene: TRBV5-1
CDR3aa: CATKIRTNTGELFF; CDR3nt: TGTGCCACCAAGATCCGAACGAACACCGGGGAGCTGTTTTTT; d_gene: -; j_gene: TRBJ2-2; abundance: many; v_gene: TRBV7-8
CDR3aa: CASSPPGQSSGNTIYF; CDR3nt: TGCGCCAGCAGCCCACCCGGACAGAGCTCTGGAAACACCATATATTTT; d_gene: -; j_gene: TRBJ1-3; abundance: few; v_gene: TRBV4-3
CDR3aa: CASSLGAGLNEQFF; CDR3nt: TGTGCCAGCAGTTTAGGAGCGGGCCTTAATGAGCAGTTCTTC; d_gene: -; j_gene: TRBJ2-1; abundance: few; v_gene: TRBV12-3/TRBV12-4
CDR3aa: CASSLIAGGRVYNEQFF; CDR3nt: TGTGCCAGCAGTCTCATAGCGGGAGGGCGAGTTTACAATGAGCAGTTCTTC; d_gene: TRBD2; j_gene: TRBJ2-1; abundance: -; v_gene: TRBV28
CDR3aa: CASYGGTYEQYF; CDR3nt: TGTGCCAGCTACGGGGGGACCTACGAGCAGTACTTC; d_gene: TRBD2; j_gene: TRBJ2-7; abundance: few; v_gene: TRBV6-2/TRBV6-3
CDR3aa: CASSQEPGRSTEAFF; CDR3nt: TGTGCCAGCAGCCAAGAACCGGGACGGAGCACTGAAGCTTTCTTT; d_gene: -; j_gene: TRBJ1-1; abundance: few; v_gene: TRBV3-1
CDR3aa: CASSDRVPVSPLHF; CDR3nt: TGTGCCAGCAGCGATAGAGTCCCGGTGTCACCCCTCCACTTT; d_gene: -; j_gene: TRBJ1-6; abundance: many; v_gene: TRBV7-2
CDR3aa: CASSLGRAETQYF; CDR3nt: TGTGCCAGCAGCCTCGGACGGGCAGAGACCCAGTACTTC; d_gene: -; j_gene: TRBJ2-5; abundance: many; v_gene: TRBV7-6
CDR3aa: CASSIAAGYTEAFF; CDR3nt: TGTGCCAGTAGTATAGCGGCGGGTTACACTGAAGCTTTCTTT; d_gene: -; j_gene: TRBJ1-1; abundance: many; v_gene: TRBV19